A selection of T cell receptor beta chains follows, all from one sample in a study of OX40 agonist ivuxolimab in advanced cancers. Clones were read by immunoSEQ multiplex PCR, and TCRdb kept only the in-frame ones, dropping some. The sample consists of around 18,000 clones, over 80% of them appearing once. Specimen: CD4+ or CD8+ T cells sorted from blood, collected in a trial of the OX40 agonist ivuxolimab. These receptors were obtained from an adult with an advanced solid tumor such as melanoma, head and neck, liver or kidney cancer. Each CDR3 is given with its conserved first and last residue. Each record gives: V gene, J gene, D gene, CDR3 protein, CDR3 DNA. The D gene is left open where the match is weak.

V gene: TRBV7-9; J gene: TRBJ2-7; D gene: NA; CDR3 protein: CASSALGDNPYEQYF; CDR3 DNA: TGTGCCAGCAGCGCGCTCGGGGACAACCCCTACGAGCAGTACTTC
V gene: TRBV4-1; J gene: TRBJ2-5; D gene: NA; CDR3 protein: CASRGQQETQYF; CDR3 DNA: TGCGCCAGCAGGGGTCAACAAGAGACCCAGTACTTC
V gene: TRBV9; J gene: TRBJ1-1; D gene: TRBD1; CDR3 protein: CASSPTGGTEAFF; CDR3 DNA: TGTGCCAGCAGCCCGACAGGGGGCACTGAAGCTTTCTTT
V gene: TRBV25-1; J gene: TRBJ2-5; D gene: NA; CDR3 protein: CASSEWAVQETQYF; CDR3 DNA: TGTGCCAGCAGTGAATGGGCGGTACAAGAGACCCAGTACTTC
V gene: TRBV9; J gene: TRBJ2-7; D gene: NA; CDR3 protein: CASSERGDEQYF; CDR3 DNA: TGTGCCAGCAGCGAGAGAGGGGACGAGCAGTACTTC
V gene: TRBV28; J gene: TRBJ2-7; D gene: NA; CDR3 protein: CASSPPGGEQYF; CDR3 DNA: TGTGCCAGCAGTCCTCCCGGGGGCGAGCAGTACTTC
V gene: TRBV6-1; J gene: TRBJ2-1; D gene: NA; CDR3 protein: CASSYINEQFF; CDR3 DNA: TGTGCCAGCAGTTATATCAATGAGCAGTTCTTC
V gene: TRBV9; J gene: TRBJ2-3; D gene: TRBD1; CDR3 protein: CASSPGDRGTDTQYF; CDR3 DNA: TGTGCCAGCAGCCCCGGGGACAGGGGGACAGATACGCAGTATTTT
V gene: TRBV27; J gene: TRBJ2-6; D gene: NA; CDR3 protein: CASSSLGGANVLTF; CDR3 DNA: TGTGCCAGCAGTTCCCTCGGTGGGGCCAACGTCCTGACTTTC
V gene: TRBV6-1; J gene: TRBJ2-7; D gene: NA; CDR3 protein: CASSYRDEQYF; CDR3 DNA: TGTGCCAGCAGTTACAGGGACGAGCAGTACTTC
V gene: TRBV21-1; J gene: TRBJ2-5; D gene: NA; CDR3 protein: CASSKSVPPWKTQYF; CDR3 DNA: TGTGCCAGCAGCAAAAGCGTGCCCCCTTGGAAGACCCAGTACTTC
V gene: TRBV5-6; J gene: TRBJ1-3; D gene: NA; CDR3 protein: CASSLFRPSSGNTIYF; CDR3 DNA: TGTGCCAGCAGCTTGTTCAGACCAAGCTCTGGAAACACCATATATTTT
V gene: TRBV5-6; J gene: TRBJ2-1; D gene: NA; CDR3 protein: CASSLWGSYNEQFF; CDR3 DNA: TGTGCCAGCAGCTTGTGGGGCTCCTACAATGAGCAGTTCTTC
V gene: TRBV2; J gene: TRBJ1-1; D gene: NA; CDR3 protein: CASMDNAEAFF; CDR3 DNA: TGTGCCAGCATGGACAACGCTGAAGCTTTCTTT